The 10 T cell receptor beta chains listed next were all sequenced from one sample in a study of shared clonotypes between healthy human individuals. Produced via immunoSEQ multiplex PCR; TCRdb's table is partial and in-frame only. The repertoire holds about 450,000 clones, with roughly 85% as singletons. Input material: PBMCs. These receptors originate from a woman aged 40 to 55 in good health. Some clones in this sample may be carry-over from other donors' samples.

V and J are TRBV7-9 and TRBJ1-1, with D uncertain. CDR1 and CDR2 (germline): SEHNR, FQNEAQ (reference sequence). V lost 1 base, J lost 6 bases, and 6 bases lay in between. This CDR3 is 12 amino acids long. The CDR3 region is CASSLVRAEAFF. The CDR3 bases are TGTGCCAGCAGCTTAGTAAGAGCTGAAGCTTTCTTT.

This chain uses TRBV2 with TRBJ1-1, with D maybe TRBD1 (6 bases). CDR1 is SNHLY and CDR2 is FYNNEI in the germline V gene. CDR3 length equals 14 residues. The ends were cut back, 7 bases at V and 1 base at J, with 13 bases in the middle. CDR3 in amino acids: CASMDEQGNTEAFF. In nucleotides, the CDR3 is TGTGCCAGCATGGATGAACAGGGGAACACTGAAGCTTTCTTT.

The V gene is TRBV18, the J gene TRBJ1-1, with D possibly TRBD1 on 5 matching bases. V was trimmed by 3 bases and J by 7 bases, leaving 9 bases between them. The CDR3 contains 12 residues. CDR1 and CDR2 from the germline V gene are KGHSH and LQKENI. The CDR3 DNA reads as TGTGCCAGCTCACCCTACGGGGGTGAAGCTTTCTTT. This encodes CASSPYGGEAFF. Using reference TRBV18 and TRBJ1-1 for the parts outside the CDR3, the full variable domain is NAGVMQNPRHLVRRRGQEARLRCSPMKGHSHVYWYRQLPEEGLKFMVYLQKENIIDESGMPKERFSAEFPKEGPSILRIQQVVRGDSAAYFCASSPYGGEAFFGQGTRLTVV.

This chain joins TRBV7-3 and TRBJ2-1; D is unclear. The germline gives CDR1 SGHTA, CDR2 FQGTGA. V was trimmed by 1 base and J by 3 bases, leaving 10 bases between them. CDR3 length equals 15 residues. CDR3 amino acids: CASSLKADHYNEQFF. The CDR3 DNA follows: TGTGCCAGCAGCTTAAAAGCTGATCACTACAATGAGCAGTTCTTC. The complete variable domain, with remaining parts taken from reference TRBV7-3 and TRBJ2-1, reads GAGVSQTPSNKVTEKGKYVELRCDPISGHTALYWYRQSLGQGPEFLIYFQGTGAADDSGLPNDRFFAVRPEGSVSTLKIQRTERGDSAVYLCASSLKADHYNEQFFGPGTRLTVL.

The CDR3 nucleotides read TGTGCCGGCACCAAGACGTGGGTCGGGGAAAACATTCAGTACTTC. As protein: CAGTKTWVGENIQYF. The chain combines TRBV6-7 with TRBJ2-4; TRBD2 might be the D (5 bases). TRBV6-7 is filed as an ORF, its function uncertain. There are 15 residues in the CDR3. Trimming removed 11 bases at V and 5 bases at J, with 22 bases between.

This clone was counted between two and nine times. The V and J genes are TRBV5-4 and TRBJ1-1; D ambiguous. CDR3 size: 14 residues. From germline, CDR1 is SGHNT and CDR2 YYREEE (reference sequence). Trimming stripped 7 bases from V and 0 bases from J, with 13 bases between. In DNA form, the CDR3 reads TGTGCCAGCGCCCAGGCCTCTATGAACACTGAAGCTTTCTTT. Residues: CASAQASMNTEAFF.

This CDR3 reads CASSPHSGSSYEQYF. DNA for the CDR3: TGTGCCAGCAGTCCCCATAGCGGGAGCTCCTACGAGCAGTACTTC. The rearrangement uses TRBV2 and TRBJ2-7, with TRBD2 identical over 9 bases. V shed 5 bases and J 0 bases; nucleotides not matched to a gene: 5. Germline CDR1 reads SNHLY; CDR2 reads FYNNEI. The CDR3 extends over 15 amino acids. Combining the CDR3 with reference TRBV2 and TRBJ2-7 gives the whole variable domain EPEVTQTPSHQVTQMGQEVILRCVPISNHLYFYWYRQILGQKVEFLVSFYNNEISEKSEIFDDQFSVERPDGSNFTLKIRSTKLEDSAMYFCASSPHSGSSYEQYFGPGTRLTVT.

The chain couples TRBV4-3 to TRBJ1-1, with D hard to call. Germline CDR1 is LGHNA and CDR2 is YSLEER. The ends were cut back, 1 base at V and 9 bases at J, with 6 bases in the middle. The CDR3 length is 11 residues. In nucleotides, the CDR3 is TGCGCCAGCAGCCAAGGAACCCAAGCTTTCTTT. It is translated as CASSQGTQAFF.

The CDR3 is CASSVPNIYNNEQFF. The CDR3 DNA follows: TGTGCCAGCAGCGTCCCTAATATTTACAACAATGAGCAGTTCTTC. The rearrangement uses TRBV7-9 and TRBJ2-1, with no clear D. The V end lost 5 bases, the J end lost 5 bases, and 16 bases lay between the germline ends. This CDR3 region has 15 residues. Germline lookup yields CDR1 SEHNR and CDR2 FQNEAQ (reference sequence).

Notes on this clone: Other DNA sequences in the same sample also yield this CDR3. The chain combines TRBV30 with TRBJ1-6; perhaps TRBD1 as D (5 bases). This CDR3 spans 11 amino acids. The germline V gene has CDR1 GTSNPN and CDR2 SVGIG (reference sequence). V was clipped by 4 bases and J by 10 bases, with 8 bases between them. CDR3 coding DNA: TGTGCCTGGAATGGGGACTCACCCCTCCACTTT. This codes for CAWNGDSPLHF.